Below, 24 T cell receptor beta chains from the same sample are listed, as sequenced in a study of glioma-infiltrating T cells after dendritic cell vaccination. Profiling relied on immunoSEQ multiplex PCR, and the TCRdb table lists in-frame clones only, not all of them. The table includes 99,000 or so clones, more than 70% detected once. Noted time point: after dendritic cell vaccination, including at tumor progression/relapse. The source was blood, collected after dendritic cell vaccination. The receptor set was obtained from a human donor with glioblastoma.

This clone was counted ten times or more. The chain recombines TRBV5-1 with TRBJ1-2, with 7 bases lining up with TRBD1. The germline CDR1 and CDR2 sequences are SGHRS and YFSETQ. There are 14 residues in the CDR3. J was trimmed by 8 bases and V by 0 bases; bases with no gene match: 7. The CDR3 protein is CASSLVDRAGGYTF. The CDR3, as DNA: TGCGCCAGCAGCTTGGTCGACAGGGCGGGGGGCTACACCTTC.

The rearrangement joins TRBV7-9 to TRBJ2-1; D might be TRBD1 (6 bases). CDR1 is SEHNR and CDR2 is FQNEAQ in the germline V gene (reference sequence). Trimming cost V 5 bases and J 9 bases, with 11 bases left between them. The CDR3 length is 12 residues. The CDR3 DNA reads TGTGCCAGCAGCCTACAGGGAACTGAGCAGTTCTTC. Translation: CASSLQGTEQFF.

The chain is built from TRBV30 and TRBJ2-1; 8 bases agree with TRBD2. CDR3 length equals 15 residues. J lost 4 bases, V lost 2 bases, and 7 bases had no gene match. Germline lookup yields CDR1 GTSNPN and CDR2 SVGIG (reference sequence). The chain's CDR3 is CAWSLGTSGYNEQFF. The CDR3 nucleotides read TGTGCCTGGAGTTTAGGAACTAGCGGTTACAATGAGCAGTTCTTC.

The V call is TRBV11-3, the J call TRBJ2-2, with D possibly TRBD1 on 6 matching bases. The CDR3 length is 14 residues. Germline CDR1 SGHNT, CDR2 YENEEA. V was pared by 5 bases and J by 0 bases, with 7 bases between. This CDR3 is CASSRQANTGELFF. As DNA, the CDR3 is TGTGCCAGCAGCAGACAGGCGAACACCGGGGAGCTGTTTTTT.

The chain joins TRBV6-1 to TRBJ1-3; 7 positions match TRBD1. This CDR3 has 15 amino acids. With 6 bases clipped from V and 7 bases from J, the junction kept 12 bases outside the gene matches. From germline, CDR1 is MNHNS and CDR2 SASEGT. The CDR3: CASSLGQAIRNTIYF. CDR3 bases: TGTGCCAGCAGCCTAGGACAGGCAATTAGGAACACCATATATTTT.

The rearrangement joins TRBV5-1 to TRBJ1-1; possibly TRBD1 for D (5 bases). The V end lost 4 bases, the J end lost 5 bases, and 18 bases lay between the germline ends. Germline assignment: CDR1 SGHRS and CDR2 YFSETQ. The CDR3 extends over 15 amino acids. The CDR3 protein is CASSPPAGGVTEAFF. CDR3 coding DNA: TGCGCCAGCAGCCCCCCCGCTGGGGGGGTGACTGAAGCTTTCTTT.

This sequence joins TRBV7-9 and TRBJ2-1; D is ambiguous. The CDR3 extends over 12 amino acids. The germline V gene encodes CDR1 SEHNR and CDR2 FQNEAQ (reference sequence). V shed 5 bases and J shed 6 bases, with 8 bases lying between them. CDR3 sequence reads: CASSPSGNEQFF. CDR3 DNA: TGTGCCAGCAGCCCGTCCGGCAATGAGCAGTTCTTC.

This chain uses TRBV15 with TRBJ2-2, with TRBD2 matching 7 bases. There are 15 residues in the CDR3. V dropped 1 base and J dropped 4; count of bases not matched to a gene: 3. Germline values: CDR1 LNHNV, CDR2 YYDKDF (reference sequence). DNA for the CDR3: TGTGCCACCAGCAGAGTCACGGGGGGCACCGGGGAGCTGTTTTTT. It codes for CATSRVTGGTGELFF. Complete variable domain (other parts from reference TRBV15 and TRBJ2-2): DAMVIQNPRYQVTQFGKPVTLSCSQTLNHNVMYWYQQKSSQAPKLLFHYYDKDFNNEADTPDNFQSRRPNTSFCFLDIRSPGLGDTAMYLCATSRVTGGTGELFFGEGSRLTVL.

The chain employs TRBV29-1 and TRBJ2-2, with 7 bases identical to TRBD2. Germline V gene data show CDR1 as SQVTM and CDR2 as ANQGSEA. With V trimmed by 8 bases and J by 1 base, 4 bases remained unmatched. The CDR3 totals 13 residues. The CDR3 loop reads CSSGGGNTGELFF. The DNA of the CDR3 is TGCAGCTCCGGCGGGGGGAACACCGGGGAGCTGTTTTTT.

The chain links TRBV5-6 to TRBJ2-1; the match to TRBD1 covers 9 bases. CDR3 length: 15 residues. Germline loops: CDR1 SGHDT, CDR2 YYEEEE. The ends lost 3 bases at V and 0 bases at J; junction bases unmatched: 1. The CDR3 loop reads CASSSGQGSYNEQFF. CDR3 DNA sequence: TGTGCCAGCAGCTCGGGACAGGGCTCCTACAATGAGCAGTTCTTC.

This chain uses TRBV5-1 with TRBJ2-1, with TRBD1 matching over 8 bases. Per the germline V gene, CDR1 is SGHRS and CDR2 is YFSETQ. V trimming: 5 bases; J trimming: 4 bases; junction bases outside the gene matches: 5. The CDR3 loop spans 14 amino acids. The CDR3 spells CASSGQGLYNEQFF. The CDR3, as DNA: TGCGCCAGCAGTGGACAGGGCCTATACAATGAGCAGTTCTTC.

A remark on this clone: The germline gene is not matched at one end of the junction; a read error may be the cause. V usage is TRBV30 and J usage is TRBJ1-3, with D unresolved. The CDR3 has 13 residues. Germline CDR1 GTSNPN, CDR2 SVGIG (reference sequence). CDR3 amino acids: CAWGYSSRNTIYF. As DNA, the CDR3 is TGTGCCTGGGGATACAGCTCTCGAAACACCATATATTTT.

This clone has just one count. The chain links TRBV18 to TRBJ2-3; 10 nucleotides line up with TRBD2. The CDR3 runs 15 residues. The germline V gene has CDR1 KGHSH and CDR2 LQKENI. Trimming removed 7 bases from V and 2 bases from J; junction bases left unmatched: 6. CDR3 sequence: CASCLAGALTDTQYF. The CDR3 nucleotides read TGTGCCAGCTGCCTAGCGGGGGCCCTCACAGATACGCAGTATTTT. Filled out from reference TRBV18 and TRBJ2-3, the complete variable domain reads NAGVMQNPRHLVRRRGQEARLRCSPMKGHSHVYWYRQLPEEGLKFMVYLQKENIIDESGMPKERFSAEFPKEGPSILRIQQVVRGDSAAYFCASCLAGALTDTQYFGPGTRLTVL.

The gene calls are TRBV2 and TRBJ1-1; D is ambiguous. The CDR3 runs to 13 residues. The V end was cut by 8 bases, the J end by 4 bases, with 14 bases between. In germline, CDR1 is SNHLY, CDR2 FYNNEI. For the CDR3, the DNA is TGTGCCAGCCGCGGGGTAGGGATCACTGAAGCTTTCTTT. Protein sequence: CASRGVGITEAFF.

Turning to this clone: A junction boundary mismatches the germline segment, possibly from a read error. The chain links TRBV30 to TRBJ1-5; no firm D call. The CDR3 is made up of 13 amino acids. Germline loops: CDR1 GTSNPN, CDR2 SVGIG (reference sequence). As DNA, the CDR3 is TGTGCCTGTTCTGCGGGTAGCTATCAGCCCCAGCATTTT. Amino acids: CACSAGSYQPQHF.

Only a few counts were recorded for this clone. The chain carries TRBV7-9 and TRBJ2-1, with 11 bases matching TRBD2. The germline CDR1 and CDR2 sequences are SEHNR and FQNEAQ (reference sequence). The CDR3 contains 18 residues. J was trimmed by 7 bases and V by 1 base; bases with no gene match: 12. The CDR3 protein is CASSLVSTSGDTRNEQFF. DNA for the CDR3: TGTGCCAGCAGCTTAGTGTCGACTAGCGGGGACACCAGGAATGAGCAGTTCTTC. Combining the CDR3 with reference TRBV7-9 and TRBJ2-1 gives the whole variable domain DTGVSQNPRHKITKRGQNVTFRCDPISEHNRLYWYRQTLGQGPEFLTYFQNEAQLEKSRLLSDRFSAERPKGSFSTLEIQRTEQGDSAMYLCASSLVSTSGDTRNEQFFGPGTRLTVL.

J is TRBJ1-6 and V is TRBV5-1; 8 bases are shared with TRBD1. The CDR3 contains 13 residues. After removal of 5 bases from V and 8 bases from J, the junction contained 3 bases not matched to a gene. Germline CDR1 is SGHRS and CDR2 is YFSETQ. The CDR3 loop is CASRTGEDSPLHF. The CDR3 bases are TGCGCCAGCAGGACAGGGGAGGATTCACCCCTCCACTTT.

The V call is TRBV2, the J call TRBJ2-2; 10 bases agree with TRBD2. CDR1 is SNHLY, CDR2 FYNNEI, per germline. V shed 6 bases and J 6 bases; nucleotides not matched to a gene: 4. The CDR3 length is 14 residues. The CDR3 bases are TGTGCCAGCAGGAGTACTAGCGGGGCCGGGGAGCTGTTTTTT. Protein: CASRSTSGAGELFF.

The rearrangement links TRBV14 to TRBJ1-6; perhaps TRBD1 as D (6 bases). The CDR3 has 15 residues. Trimming took off 1 base at V and 7 bases at J, with 11 bases between the two ends. Germline V gene lookup returns CDR1 SGHDN and CDR2 FVKESK. The CDR3 spells CASSQVDRLNSPLHF. CDR3 in DNA: TGTGCCAGCAGCCAAGTAGACAGGCTAAATTCACCCCTCCACTTT.

J is TRBJ2-5 and V is TRBV9; a weak D match, TRBD1 (6 bases). V was clipped by 0 bases and J by 5 bases, with 8 bases between them. CDR1 and CDR2 (germline): SGDLS, YYNGEE. The CDR3 spans 13 residues. The CDR3 loop is CASSVGGQETQYF. CDR3 sequence (DNA): TGTGCCAGCAGCGTAGGGGGGCAGGAGACCCAGTACTTC.

V gene TRBV19 combines with J gene TRBJ1-2, with 8 bases identical to TRBD1. Per germline, CDR1 LNHDA and CDR2 SQIVND (reference sequence). The CDR3 runs to 16 residues. Trimming cost V 0 bases and J 8 bases; bases outside gene matches: 11. The CDR3 coding sequence is TGTGCCAGTAGTATAGACAGGGACAGGTCTTGGAAAGGCTACACCTTC. This gives the protein CASSIDRDRSWKGYTF.

This chain uses TRBV5-1 with TRBJ1-5, with TRBD1 identical over 9 bases. Germline V gives CDR1 SGHRS, CDR2 YFSETQ. This CDR3 contains 13 residues. The V segment lost 4 bases and the J segment 9 bases; nucleotides outside the gene matches: 5. The CDR3 is CASSAGQGRPQHF. CDR3 DNA sequence: TGCGCCAGCAGCGCTGGACAGGGGCGGCCCCAGCATTTT.

The chain employs TRBV2 and TRBJ2-1, with 10 bases matching TRBD1. The CDR3 has 16 amino acids. With 2 bases clipped from V and 8 bases from J, the junction kept 9 bases outside the gene matches. CDR1 is SNHLY and CDR2 is FYNNEI in the germline V gene. CDR3: CASSERGQGIRYEQFF. CDR3 DNA: TGTGCCAGCAGTGAACGGGGACAGGGGATACGCTATGAGCAGTTCTTC.

The gene calls are TRBV19 and TRBJ2-1; 8 bases align to TRBD2. The trim removed 3 bases at V and 7 bases at J, leaving 11 bases unmatched. The CDR3 totals 16 residues. Germline V CDR1 and CDR2: LNHDA, SQIVND (reference sequence). The CDR3 region has the DNA TGTGCCAGTAGTATGGAACTAGCGGACCTGGGGAATGAGCAGTTCTTC. It translates to CASSMELADLGNEQFF.